The next 15 T cell receptor beta chains were all read from a single sample in a study of blood T cell repertoires in COVID-19. Profiling relied on immunoSEQ multiplex PCR, and the TCRdb table lists in-frame clones only, not all of them. The top ten clones hold over 9% of a sample with over 100,000 clones, 70% to 90% of them seen once. The sequenced material came from peripheral blood. These receptors were collected from a man aged 50 or older with acute or convalescent COVID-19.

This clone is a singleton in its sample. This chain links TRBV15 with TRBJ1-4; D remains ambiguous. The CDR3 covers 13 residues. Germline-derived CDR1 and CDR2 are LNHNV and YYDKDF (reference sequence). V lost 0 bases and J 6 bases, leaving 5 bases between the germline ends. The chain's CDR3 is CATSRDKYEKLFF. CDR3 nucleotide sequence: TGTGCCACCAGCAGAGATAAATATGAAAAACTGTTTTTT.

CDR3 DNA: TGTGCCAGCAGCACAATATCCGAGGGAAAGGTCTATGGCTACACCTTC. It translates to CASSTISEGKVYGYTF. The chain joins TRBV7-9 to TRBJ1-2; D ambiguous. Germline loops: CDR1 SEHNR, CDR2 FQNEAQ (reference sequence). Trimming stripped 5 bases from V and 4 bases from J, with 20 bases between. The CDR3 length is 16 residues.

The rearrangement links TRBV5-1 to TRBJ2-7; TRBD2 agrees at 9 bases. The CDR3 covers 14 residues. Germline V gene data show CDR1 as SGHRS and CDR2 as YFSETQ. V shed 7 bases, J shed 6 bases, and the junction held 11 bases outside the gene matches. The CDR3, as DNA: TGCGCCAGCTCCAACTTAGCGGGAGAAGGCGAGCAGTACTTC. Its translation: CASSNLAGEGEQYF.

The rearrangement links TRBV11-2 to TRBJ1-5; D is undetermined. V was shortened by 0 bases and J by 6 bases, with 6 bases between the two germline ends. Germline assignment: CDR1 SGHAT and CDR2 FQNNGV. The CDR3 contains 13 residues. Here the CDR3 reads CASSLELRQPQHF. The CDR3 bases are TGTGCCAGCAGCTTAGAACTCCGTCAGCCCCAGCATTTT.

The chain carries TRBV19 and TRBJ2-5; maybe TRBD1 (5 bases). Trimming took 4 bases from V and 2 from J, leaving 11 bases between them. CDR3 length equals 14 residues. Germline V gene data show CDR1 as LNHDA and CDR2 as SQIVND (reference sequence). This CDR3 reads CASSRGREQETQYF. CDR3 bases: TGTGCCAGTAGTAGAGGCAGGGAACAAGAGACCCAGTACTTC.

The genes are TRBV5-1 and TRBJ2-2; TRBD2 is a possible D gene (5 bases). This CDR3 spans 17 amino acids. CDR1 SGHRS and CDR2 YFSETQ come from the germline V gene. Trimming cost V 4 bases and J 5 bases, with 21 bases left between them. The CDR3 loop reads CASSLLSGNLRTGELFF. The CDR3 DNA sequence: TGCGCCAGCAGCCTCCTTTCGGGGAATCTGAGAACCGGGGAGCTGTTTTTT.

The chain combines TRBV6-5 with TRBJ2-5; 8 positions agree with TRBD1. CDR3 length: 13 residues. Unmatched junction bases numbered 7, after V lost 6 bases and J lost 7 bases. CDR1 and CDR2 (germline): MNHEY, SVGAGI. The CDR3 sequence is CASSPGTGSTQYF. CDR3 nucleotide sequence: TGTGCCAGCAGCCCCGGGACAGGATCGACCCAGTACTTC.

V usage is TRBV27 and J usage is TRBJ1-6; maybe TRBD1 (5 bases). Per the germline V gene, CDR1 is MNHEY and CDR2 is SMNVEV (reference sequence). This CDR3 spans 14 amino acids. The V end lost 2 bases, the J end lost 8 bases, and 10 bases lay between the germline ends. CDR3 in DNA: TGTGCCAGCAGTTTAAGGGGAGGTTATTCACCCCTCCACTTT. Protein: CASSLRGGYSPLHF.

V usage is TRBV6-5 and J usage is TRBJ1-1; D call uncertain. CDR1 MNHEY and CDR2 SVGAGI come from the germline V gene. The length of the CDR3 is 16 residues. Trimming shortened V by 0 bases and J by 2 bases, and 13 bases separated the two germline ends. The CDR3 DNA reads as TGTGCCAGCAGTTACTCACTTATTGTACCAAACACTGAAGCTTTCTTT. Translated, it gives CASSYSLIVPNTEAFF.

This chain links TRBV20-1 with TRBJ1-2; TRBD1 agrees at 7 bases. CDR3 length equals 17 residues. Germline CDR1 reads DFQATT; CDR2 reads SNEGSKA (reference sequence). The junction had 13 bases not matched to a gene; V was cut back by 3 bases and J by 0 bases. The CDR3 loop reads CSASRGQGEGPNYGYTF. The CDR3 nucleotides are TGCAGTGCTAGTAGGGGTCAGGGGGAAGGTCCTAACTATGGCTACACCTTC.

This chain uses TRBV24-1 with TRBJ1-1; TRBD1 might be the D (5 bases). The germline gives CDR1 KGHDR, CDR2 SFDVKD. This CDR3 contains 15 residues. The ends were cut back, 3 bases at V and 1 base at J, with 11 bases in the middle. The CDR3 nucleotides are TGTGCCACCAGTGATAGCCGGGGGGGGAACACTGAAGCTTTCTTT. It translates to CATSDSRGGNTEAFF.

This rearrangement joins TRBV27 to TRBJ2-1; TRBD2 matches at 8 bases. This CDR3 contains 17 residues. J was trimmed by 8 bases and V by 4 bases; bases with no gene match: 16. Germline CDR1 MNHEY, CDR2 SMNVEV (reference sequence). The CDR3 protein is CASSYRDSGTLDDEQFF. In nucleotides, the CDR3 is TGTGCCAGCAGTTACCGCGATAGCGGGACCCTTGATGATGAGCAGTTCTTC.

The gene calls are TRBV19 and TRBJ2-2; D unresolved. Germline V gene data show CDR1 as LNHDA and CDR2 as SQIVND (reference sequence). V was shortened by 8 bases and J by 7 bases, with 23 bases between the two germline ends. There are 16 residues in the CDR3. As DNA, the CDR3 is TGTGCCAGTGTCTTCTCTCGACGGGTTGGTGTCGGGGAGCTGTTTTTT. Translated, it gives CASVFSRRVGVGELFF.

This clone showed up just once. The chain recombines TRBV27 with TRBJ2-2; TRBD2 matches at 7 bases. Per germline, CDR1 MNHEY and CDR2 SMNVEV (reference sequence). The CDR3 has 16 amino acids. Unmatched junction bases numbered 3, after V lost 1 base and J lost 1 base. The CDR3 protein is CASSLFSGLNTGELFF. Written as DNA, the CDR3 is TGTGCCAGCAGTTTATTTAGCGGGCTGAACACCGGGGAGCTGTTTTTT.

The chain is built from TRBV6-1 and TRBJ1-4, with 7 bases fitting TRBD1. V lost 3 bases, J lost 5 bases, and 6 bases stayed unmatched. The germline CDR1 and CDR2 sequences are MNHNS and SASEGT. The CDR3 has 15 amino acids. CDR3 nucleotides: TGTGCCAGCAGTGATTATACGACAGGGAATGAAAAACTGTTTTTT. Amino acid sequence: CASSDYTTGNEKLFF.